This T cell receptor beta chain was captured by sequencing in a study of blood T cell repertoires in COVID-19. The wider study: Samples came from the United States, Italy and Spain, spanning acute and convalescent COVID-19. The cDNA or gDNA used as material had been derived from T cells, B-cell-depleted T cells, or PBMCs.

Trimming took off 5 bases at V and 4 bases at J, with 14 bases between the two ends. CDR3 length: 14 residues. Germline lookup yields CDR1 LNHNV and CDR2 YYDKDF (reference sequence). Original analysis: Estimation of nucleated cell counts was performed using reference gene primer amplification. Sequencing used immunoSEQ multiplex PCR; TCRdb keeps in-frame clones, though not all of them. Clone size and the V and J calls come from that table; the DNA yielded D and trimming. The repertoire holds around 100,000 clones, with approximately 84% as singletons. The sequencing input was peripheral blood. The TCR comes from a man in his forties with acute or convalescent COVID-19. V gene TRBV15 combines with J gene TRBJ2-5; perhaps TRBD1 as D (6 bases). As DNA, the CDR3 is TGTGCCACCAGCGGACCGACAGGAAGAGAGACCCAGTACTTC. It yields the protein CATSGPTGRETQYF.